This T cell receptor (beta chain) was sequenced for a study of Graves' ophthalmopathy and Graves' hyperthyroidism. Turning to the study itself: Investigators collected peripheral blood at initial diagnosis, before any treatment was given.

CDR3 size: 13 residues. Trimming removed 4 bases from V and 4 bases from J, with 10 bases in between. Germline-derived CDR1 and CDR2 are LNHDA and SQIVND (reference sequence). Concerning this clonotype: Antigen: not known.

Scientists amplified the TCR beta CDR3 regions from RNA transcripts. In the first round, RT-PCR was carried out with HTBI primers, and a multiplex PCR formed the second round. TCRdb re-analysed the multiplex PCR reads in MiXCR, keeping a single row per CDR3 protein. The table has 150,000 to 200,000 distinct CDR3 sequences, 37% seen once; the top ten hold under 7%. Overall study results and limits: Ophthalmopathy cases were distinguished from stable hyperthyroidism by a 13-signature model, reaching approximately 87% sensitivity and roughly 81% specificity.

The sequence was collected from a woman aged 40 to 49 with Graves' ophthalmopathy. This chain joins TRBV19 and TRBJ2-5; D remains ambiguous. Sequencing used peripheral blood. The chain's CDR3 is CASSTQKGETQYF. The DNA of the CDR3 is TGTGCCAGTAGTACGCAAAAAGGAGAGACCCAGTACTTC.